The 18 T cell receptor beta chains listed next were all sequenced from one sample in a study of T cell repertoires in cytomegalovirus infection. TCRdb used MiXCR to reprocess the reads, holding one entry per CDR3 protein. Here the sample spans some 300,000 distinct CDR3 sequences, roughly a tenth being singletons. The sequenced material came from PBMCs. Source of these receptors: a human donor in good health (CMV status not recorded). Some clones in this sample may be carry-over from other donors' samples.

This clonotype was seen at least ten times. The V gene is TRBV15, the J gene TRBJ2-3, with 8 bases matching TRBD1. The germline V gene has CDR1 LNHNV and CDR2 YYDKDF (reference sequence). V lost 0 bases and J lost 1; bases outside the gene matches: 6. The CDR3 covers 17 residues. The CDR3 bases are TGTGCCACCAGCAGAGATCGTGGCAGGGGGCGCACAGATACGCAGTATTTT. As protein: CATSRDRGRGRTDTQYF.

This clonotype was seen repeatedly, ten times or more. A junction end diverges from the germline sequence, so it may reflect a read error. The V gene is TRBV7-7, the J gene TRBJ2-6; the D is unclear. The CDR3 is 14 amino acids. Germline V gives CDR1 SSHAT, CDR2 FNYEAQ (reference sequence). CDR3 region: CASSLAAGANVLTF. The CDR3 nucleotides are TGTGCTAGCAGCTTAGCAGCAGGGGCCAACGTCCTGACTTTC.

As DNA, the CDR3 is TGCAGTGCTAGAGACAGCGTCAACTATGGCTACACCTTC. Its protein product is CSARDSVNYGYTF. This chain uses TRBV20-1 with TRBJ1-2; no firm D call. The CDR3 has 13 residues. Germline loops: CDR1 DFQATT, CDR2 SNEGSKA (reference sequence). The V end was cut by 0 bases, the J end by 2 bases, with 7 bases between.

This clonotype was detected ten times or more. The rearrangement joins TRBV7-6 to TRBJ1-3, with TRBD1 as a possible D gene (5 bases). Germline CDR1 SGHVS, CDR2 FNYEAQ. The CDR3 is 15 amino acids. The ends were cut back, 4 bases at V and 6 bases at J, with 16 bases in the middle. The CDR3 sequence: CASSSRQKRENTIYF. The CDR3 nucleotides read TGTGCCAGCAGCTCTCGACAGAAGAGGGAAAACACCATATATTTT.

This clonotype was seen many times. This chain connects TRBV12-3 or TRBV12-4 to TRBJ2-1; 9 nucleotides align to TRBD1. CDR3 size: 14 residues. The V segment lost 10 bases and the J segment 4 bases; nucleotides outside the gene matches: 8. CDR3 protein: CATSRDRAYNEQFF. The CDR3 nucleotides read TGTGCCACCTCCCGGGACAGGGCATACAATGAGCAGTTCTTC.

The table lists this clonotype with a few counts. The rearrangement joins TRBV10-2 to TRBJ2-7, with D tentatively TRBD2 (6 bases). Per the germline V gene, CDR1 is WSHSY and CDR2 is SAAADI. The V gene lost 6 bases and the J gene lost 3 bases, with 12 bases spanning the gap. The CDR3 covers 13 residues. In DNA form, the CDR3 reads TGCGCCAGCAGCAGGGACTCTTACTACGAGCAGTACGTC. It translates to CASSRDSYYEQYV.

In its sample, this clonotype was seen many times. The rearrangement uses TRBV5-4 and TRBJ2-3; D remains unclear. The CDR3 covers 13 residues. Germline CDR1 is SGHNT and CDR2 is YYREEE (reference sequence). V lost 0 bases, J lost 4 bases, and 6 bases lay in between. The CDR3 DNA sequence: TGTGCCAGCAGCTTGGGAAGAGCAGATACGCAGTATTTT. This translates into CASSLGRADTQYF.

This clonotype was seen at least ten times. The DNA for the CDR3 is TGTGCCAGCAGCTTAGAGGCCGTGGGCGCGTACGAGCAGTACGTC. Residues: CASSLEAVGAYEQYV. The chain is built from TRBV7-2 and TRBJ2-7; no clear D. Germline V lookup: CDR1 SGHTA, CDR2 FQGNSA. V was trimmed by 1 base and J by 4 bases, leaving 14 bases between them. The CDR3 sequence is 15 residues long.

This clonotype was seen repeatedly, ten times or more. The chain is built from TRBV7-2 and TRBJ1-1; D is unclear. Germline V gene sequence: CDR1 SGHTA, CDR2 FQGNSA. The ends were cut back, 5 bases at V and 2 bases at J, with 15 bases in the middle. This CDR3 has 15 amino acids. CDR3 loop: CASSGYGRSNTEAFF. The CDR3 nucleotides read TGTGCCAGCAGCGGTTACGGACGGTCCAACACTGAAGCTTTCTTT.

This clonotype has a count of ten or more. V and J are TRBV5-4 and TRBJ1-1; D not certain. CDR1 is SGHNT and CDR2 is YYREEE in the germline V gene (reference sequence). V lost 4 bases, J lost 2 bases, and 21 bases lay in between. This CDR3 is built from 17 residues. CDR3 in amino acids: CASSPWGNTQTNTEAFF. For the CDR3, the DNA is TGTGCCAGCAGCCCCTGGGGTAACACCCAGACCAACACTGAAGCTTTCTTT.

This clonotype is medium-sized (0.01 to 0.1%) by share. The rearrangement links TRBV12-3 or TRBV12-4 to TRBJ2-1; possibly TRBD1 for D (6 bases). Trimming left V 5 bases short and J 7 bases short, with 18 bases between. The CDR3 is made up of 15 amino acids. CDR3 amino acids: CASSRAGTKGNEQFF. CDR3 sequence (DNA): TGTGCCAGCAGTAGAGCCGGGACAAAGGGGAATGAGCAGTTCTTC.

The chain is built from TRBV12-3 or TRBV12-4 and TRBJ2-5; D may be TRBD1 (6 bases). CDR3 size: 15 residues. V was clipped by 2 bases and J by 2 bases, with 12 bases between them. The CDR3 sequence: CASSLRPRGQETQYF. The CDR3 region has the DNA TGTGCCAGCAGTTTAAGACCGAGGGGGCAAGAGACCCAGTACTTC.

This clonotype showed up many times. CDR3 sequence (DNA): TGCAGTGCTAGAGTGGAGGGGCAGGGAGATACGCAGTATTTT. Its translation: CSARVEGQGDTQYF. V is TRBV20-1 and J is TRBJ2-3; weak D call: TRBD2 (6 bases). This CDR3 has 14 residues. Germline CDR1 and CDR2: DFQATT and SNEGSKA (reference sequence). V was clipped by 1 base and J by 5 bases, with 13 bases between them.

Ten or more counts support this clonotype. The DNA of the CDR3 is TGCAGTGCTAGAGGAAGGAGTTTCACGTCTTCACCCCTCCACTTT. It codes for CSARGRSFTSSPLHF. The chain recombines TRBV20-1 with TRBJ1-6, with D unresolved. Germline CDR1 and CDR2: DFQATT and SNEGSKA (reference sequence). This CDR3 spans 15 amino acids. The germline V and J ends were trimmed by 1 base and 9 bases, with 16 bases remaining between them.

The sample holds many counts of this clonotype. V usage is TRBV7-9 and J usage is TRBJ1-3; 9 bases map to TRBD1. Germline CDR1 SEHNR, CDR2 FQNEAQ (reference sequence). This CDR3 spans 16 amino acids. With V trimmed by 6 bases and J by 0 bases, 6 bases remained unmatched. The CDR3 sequence: CASSGTGKSSGNTIYF. The CDR3 DNA is TGTGCCAGCAGTGGGACAGGGAAAAGCTCTGGAAACACCATATATTTT.

The V call is TRBV18, the J call TRBJ1-4; no definite D call. The CDR3 loop spans 14 amino acids. Deletions cut 2 bases from V and 4 bases from J, with 8 bases between. Germline lookup yields CDR1 KGHSH and CDR2 LQKENI. This CDR3 reads CASSPVLDNEKLFF. The DNA of the CDR3 is TGTGCCAGCTCACCAGTACTGGATAATGAAAAACTGTTTTTT.

This clonotype has a single count. It may be a read error: a sequence one base away is much more abundant. This chain joins TRBV2 and TRBJ2-1; D remains unclear. This CDR3 is built from 14 residues. CDR1 and CDR2 from the germline V gene are SNHLY and FYNNEI. V gave up 4 bases and J gave up 4 bases, with 11 bases separating them. DNA of the CDR3: TGTGCCAGCAGTGGGGTAGGGATTTACAATGAGCAGTTCTTC. It yields the protein CASSGVGIYNEQFF.

This clonotype was counted at least ten times. V usage is TRBV15 and J usage is TRBJ2-6; a possible D gene is TRBD1 (6 bases). The V and J ends lost 3 bases and 2 bases respectively, with 11 bases between them. Germline lookup yields CDR1 LNHNV and CDR2 YYDKDF (reference sequence). The CDR3 sequence is 16 residues long. CDR3 in amino acids: CATSRGTGPGANVLTF. The CDR3, as DNA: TGTGCCACCAGCAGGGGAACAGGGCCTGGGGCCAACGTCCTGACTTTC.